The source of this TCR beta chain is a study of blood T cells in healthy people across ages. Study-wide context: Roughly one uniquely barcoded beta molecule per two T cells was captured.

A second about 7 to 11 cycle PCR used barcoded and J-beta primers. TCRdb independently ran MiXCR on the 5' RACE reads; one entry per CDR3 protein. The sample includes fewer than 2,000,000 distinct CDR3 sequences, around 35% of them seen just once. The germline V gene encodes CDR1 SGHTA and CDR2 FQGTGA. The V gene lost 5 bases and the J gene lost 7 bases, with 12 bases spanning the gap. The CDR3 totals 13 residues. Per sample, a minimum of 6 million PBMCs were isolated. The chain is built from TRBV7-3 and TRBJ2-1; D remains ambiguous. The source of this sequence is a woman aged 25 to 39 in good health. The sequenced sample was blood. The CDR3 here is CASSPFINNEQFF. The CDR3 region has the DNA TGTGCCAGCAGCCCCTTCATAAATAATGAGCAGTTCTTC.